This T cell receptor (beta chain) was documented in a study of beta chain features in type 1 diabetes. Overall study findings and caveats: Within the patient group, naive, central memory and Treg TCRB repertoires appeared more similar to each other than within healthy donors.

Per germline, CDR1 MGHDK and CDR2 SYGVNS. The CDR3 spans 12 residues. V lost 7 bases and J 5 bases, leaving 9 bases between the germline ends. The authors reverse transcribed all of the isolated RNA, so sequencing captured expressed TCRB transcripts. Samples of naive, central memory and regulatory T cells yielded a mean of about 3.6 million reads. Produced via immunoSEQ multiplex PCR; TCRdb's table is partial and in-frame only. The data show over 700,000 clones, 15% to 20% seen once. The table lists this clone with a few counts. Its antigen is currently unknown. The specimen was naive CD4+ T cells from blood. V usage is TRBV25-1 and J usage is TRBJ2-1; possible D gene TRBD2, 6 bases. The receptor comes from a woman under 30 in good health. The CDR3 spells CASKERDNEQFF. CDR3 bases: TGTGCCAGCAAGGAGCGGGACAATGAGCAGTTCTTC.